What follows are 19 T cell receptor beta chains derived from one specimen sequenced in a study of T cells in Graves' hyperthyroidism and ophthalmopathy. It was RNA transcripts that yielded the amplified TCR beta CDR3 regions. Primed by the HTBI set, a first-round RT-PCR was run on the TCR CDR3. TCRdb analysed the multiplex PCR reads with MiXCR anew, one entry per CDR3 protein. The data contain 550,000 to 800,000 distinct CDR3 sequences, roughly 17% of them singletons. The specimen sequenced was blood. These receptors all come from a man between 50 and 59 years old with Graves' hyperthyroidism.

The V gene is TRBV7-2, the J gene TRBJ2-7; tentatively, D is TRBD2 (6 bases). Germline CDR1 and CDR2: SGHTA and FQGNSA. V lost 5 bases and J lost 3, with 11 bases in between. The CDR3 totals 13 residues. DNA for the CDR3: TGTGCCAGCAGCCCCCCGGGGGTCTACGAGCAGTACTTC. Translation gives CASSPPGVYEQYF. Full variable domain (missing parts from reference TRBV7-2 and TRBJ2-7): GAGVSQSPSNKVTEKGKDVELRCDPISGHTALYWYRQSLGQGLEFLIYFQGNSAPDKSGLPSDRFSAERTGGSVSTLTIQRTQQEDSAVYLCASSPPGVYEQYFGPGTRLTVT.

This clonotype was picked up many times. The chain has TRBV18 and TRBJ2-1, with no clear D. CDR3 length: 14 residues. Between the trimmed V and J ends, which lost 1 base and 5 bases, there was a span of 9 bases. Looked up from germline, CDR1 is KGHSH and CDR2 is LQKENI. CDR3 loop: CASSPLRRDNEQFF. The CDR3 DNA is TGTGCCAGCTCACCACTCCGGAGAGACAATGAGCAGTTCTTC.

This clonotype has at least ten counts. The rearrangement uses TRBV24-1 and TRBJ2-5; TRBD1 matches at 7 bases. Germline V gene lookup returns CDR1 KGHDR and CDR2 SFDVKD. V lost 2 bases and J lost 5; bases outside the gene matches: 13. CDR3 size: 17 residues. The CDR3 here is CATSDSLLTGMVETQYF. The CDR3 DNA follows: TGTGCCACCAGTGATTCCCTCTTGACAGGGATGGTGGAGACCCAGTACTTC.

This clonotype was picked up many times. V usage is TRBV12-3 or TRBV12-4 and J usage is TRBJ2-1; 13 nucleotides line up with TRBD2. This CDR3 has 16 amino acids. V was pared by 5 bases and J by 5 bases, with 6 bases of the junction left unmatched. DNA for the CDR3: TGTGCCAGCAGTCGTACTAGCGGGAGGGCCCACAATGAGCAGTTCTTC. It yields the protein CASSRTSGRAHNEQFF.

For the CDR3, the DNA is TGTGCCAGCAGCCCAGGGGACTTCTACGAGCAGTACTTC. It encodes CASSPGDFYEQYF. V usage is TRBV7-9 and J usage is TRBJ2-7; either TRBD1 or TRBD2 may fit D (6 bases each). V lost 5 bases, J lost 3 bases, and 11 bases lay in between. The CDR3 is 13 residues long. Germline CDR1 SEHNR, CDR2 FQNEAQ (reference sequence).

There are many counts of this clonotype. CDR3 in amino acids: CASSPRPLPDTQYF. In nucleotides, the CDR3 is TGTGCCAGCAGTCCCCGACCACTCCCGGATACGCAGTATTTT. This chain joins TRBV2 and TRBJ2-3; D is unclear. This CDR3 has 14 amino acids. Trimming shortened V by 5 bases and J by 6 bases, and 15 bases separated the two germline ends. Germline loops: CDR1 SNHLY, CDR2 FYNNEI.

This clonotype has ten or more counts. This chain links TRBV9 with TRBJ2-2; D is possibly TRBD1 or TRBD2 (5 bases each). With 4 bases removed from V and 5 bases from J, the gap between germline ends came to 9 bases. Germline V gene data show CDR1 as SGDLS and CDR2 as YYNGEE. This CDR3 comprises 13 residues. This chain's CDR3 is CASSHWGTGELFF. The CDR3, as DNA: TGTGCCAGCAGCCATTGGGGGACCGGGGAGCTGTTTTTT.

The J gene is TRBJ2-2, the V gene TRBV7-9; 13 bases fit TRBD2. V dropped 5 bases and J dropped 5; count of bases not matched to a gene: 5. Germline CDR1 and CDR2: SEHNR and FQNEAQ (reference sequence). CDR3 length: 16 residues. The DNA of the CDR3 is TGTGCCAGCAGCAAGGGACTAGCGGGATTAACCGGGGAGCTGTTTTTT. The encoded protein is CASSKGLAGLTGELFF.

In this sample, this clonotype turned up a few times. The rearrangement links TRBV19 to TRBJ1-2; D gene ambiguous. The CDR3 is made up of 13 amino acids. Per germline, CDR1 LNHDA and CDR2 SQIVND (reference sequence). Trimming left V 6 bases short and J 4 bases short, with 12 bases between. The DNA of the CDR3 is TGTGCCAGTAGACCCGTTTCTTCCTATGGCTACACCTTC. Its protein is CASRPVSSYGYTF.

This clonotype was observed a handful of times. This chain links TRBV7-3 with TRBJ2-1; possible D gene TRBD1, 6 bases. Trimming stripped 5 bases from V and 5 bases from J, with 16 bases between. This CDR3 spans 15 amino acids. CDR1 and CDR2 from the germline V gene are SGHTA and FQGTGA. The CDR3: CASSLTGSFNNEQFF. The CDR3 coding sequence is TGTGCCAGCAGCCTTACAGGGTCGTTTAACAATGAGCAGTTCTTC.

Many counts were recorded for this clonotype. J is TRBJ2-3 and V is TRBV7-3; 8 bases line up with TRBD2. The CDR3 extends over 15 amino acids. Germline lookup yields CDR1 SGHTA and CDR2 FQGTGA. V trimming: 3 bases; J trimming: 4 bases; junction bases outside the gene matches: 6. The CDR3 region is CASSLGTSFSDTQYF. CDR3 sequence (DNA): TGTGCCAGCAGCTTGGGGACTAGTTTCTCAGATACGCAGTATTTT.

As to this clonotype: The junction does not match germline at one end; this may be a read error. CDR3 loop: CASSFANYGQYF. The CDR3 DNA is TGTGCCAGCAGCTTTGCGAACTACGGGCAGTACTTC. V usage is TRBV12-3 or TRBV12-4 and J usage is TRBJ2-7; D is ambiguous. CDR3 length: 12 residues.

At least ten counts were recorded for this clonotype. The chain has TRBV28 and TRBJ1-6; D is uncertain. The length of the CDR3 is 12 residues. The V gene lost 6 bases and the J gene lost 10 bases, with 10 bases spanning the gap. Germline CDR1 MDHEN, CDR2 SYDVKM. The CDR3 DNA sequence: TGTGCCAGCAGCCGTCCCCGGTCACCCCTCCACTTT. This codes for CASSRPRSPLHF.

This clonotype was counted ten times or more. The V and J genes are TRBV10-3 and TRBJ2-7; tentatively, D is TRBD2 (5 bases). V gave up 8 bases and J gave up 6 bases, with 14 bases separating them. The V gene's germline CDR1 is ENHRY and CDR2 SYGVKD. This CDR3 is 12 amino acids long. The CDR3 loop is CAIADQLGEQYF. CDR3 in DNA: TGTGCCATCGCCGACCAACTAGGCGAGCAGTACTTC.

This clonotype showed up many times. The chain is built from TRBV7-3 and TRBJ2-3, with 12 bases fitting TRBD2. V shed 3 bases, J shed 5 bases, and the junction held 9 bases outside the gene matches. Per germline, CDR1 SGHTA and CDR2 FQGTGA. The CDR3 extends over 17 amino acids. The CDR3 protein is CASSLERLAGDGDTQYF. CDR3 coding DNA: TGTGCCAGCAGCTTGGAACGACTAGCGGGGGACGGAGATACGCAGTATTTT.

This clonotype was seen a handful of times. The chain has TRBV6-2 or TRBV6-3 and TRBJ2-3; 12 positions agree with TRBD2. Germline V gene data show CDR1 as MNHEY and CDR2 as SVGEGT. This CDR3 is 17 amino acids long. V shed 6 bases, J shed 2 bases, and the junction held 9 bases outside the gene matches. In nucleotides, the CDR3 is TGTGCCAGCAGACTGCGAGGACTAGCGGGGTTCACAGATACGCAGTATTTT. Translated: CASRLRGLAGFTDTQYF.

In this sample, this clonotype turned up many times. This chain links TRBV30 with TRBJ2-7; 11 bases are shared with TRBD2. Germline trimming cut 1 base from V and 4 bases from J; bases unmatched to any gene: 6. CDR3 length: 15 amino acids. Germline CDR1 reads GTSNPN; CDR2 reads SVGIG (reference sequence). The CDR3 here is CAWSEGLADLYEQYF. In DNA form, the CDR3 reads TGTGCCTGGAGTGAGGGACTAGCGGACCTGTACGAGCAGTACTTC.

Many counts were recorded for this clonotype. The rearrangement links TRBV24-1 to TRBJ2-2; D is uncertain. CDR1 is KGHDR, CDR2 SFDVKD, per germline. Trimming removed 7 bases at V and 4 bases at J, with 6 bases between. This CDR3 is 12 amino acids long. The CDR3 DNA is TGTGCCACCAGCTATGGCACCGGGGAGCTGTTTTTT. Amino acids: CATSYGTGELFF.

This clonotype was picked up many times. V and J are TRBV7-9 and TRBJ2-5, with a possible D match to TRBD2 (5 bases). Germline assignment: CDR1 SEHNR and CDR2 FQNEAQ (reference sequence). The V end was cut by 2 bases, the J end by 1 base, with 14 bases between. The CDR3 is 16 residues long. DNA for the CDR3: TGTGCCAGCAGCTTATCCGGTCGCGGGTCCCAAGAGACCCAGTACTTC. The encoded protein is CASSLSGRGSQETQYF.